These 9 T cell receptor beta chains were sequenced from one sample in a study of blood T cell repertoires in COVID-19 (dated by TCRdb to 2019 to 2021). The library was prepared using the immunoSEQ multiplex PCR assay. Held by TCRdb, this immuneACCESS table contains in-frame sequences only and omits some clones. Under half of the omission traces to an unresolved V gene where checked; the cause of the rest is unknown. In all, the sample holds roughly 72,000 clones, and more than 75% of those were seen once. The ten largest clones capture approximately 19% of the sample. Material for sequencing was peripheral blood. These receptors all come from a human donor in a cohort sampled during active COVID-19.

J is TRBJ2-7 and V is TRBV7-9; unclear D gene. The germline CDR1 and CDR2 sequences are SEHNR and FQNEAQ (reference sequence). With 5 bases removed from V and 4 bases from J, the gap between germline ends came to 12 bases. The CDR3 totals 13 residues. The CDR3 nucleotides are TGTGCCAGCAGCCCCCAGGCAAATTACGAGCAGTACTTC. Its protein is CASSPQANYEQYF.

The chain employs TRBV5-1 and TRBJ2-1; 9 bases are a match to TRBD2. Germline CDR1 SGHRS, CDR2 YFSETQ. The CDR3 covers 15 residues. V lost 5 bases, J lost 1 base, and 4 bases stayed unmatched. The CDR3 loop is CASSSAGGSYNEQFF. The CDR3 DNA reads TGCGCCAGCAGTTCAGCGGGGGGTTCCTACAATGAGCAGTTCTTC.

This clone came up a few times. The V call is TRBV2, the J call TRBJ1-5; D is uncertain. The length of the CDR3 is 13 residues. V dropped 2 bases and J dropped 5 bases, with 7 bases sitting between them. Per germline, CDR1 SNHLY and CDR2 FYNNEI. CDR3 DNA: TGTGCCAGCAGTGAACTCAGTTATCAGCCCCAGCATTTT. It translates to CASSELSYQPQHF.

A few counts support this clone. The genes are TRBV27 and TRBJ1-1; 10 nucleotides agree with TRBD1. CDR3 size: 16 residues. With 6 bases clipped from V and 7 bases from J, the junction kept 14 bases outside the gene matches. Germline assignment: CDR1 MNHEY and CDR2 SMNVEV (reference sequence). This CDR3 reads CASRARDRGGTDEAFF. CDR3 in DNA: TGTGCCAGCAGAGCCAGGGACAGGGGAGGTACCGATGAAGCTTTCTTT.

The V and J genes are TRBV19 and TRBJ2-7; TRBD1 aligns across 10 bases. CDR3 length: 15 amino acids. The ends lost 5 bases at V and 4 bases at J; junction bases unmatched: 8. Germline V gene data show CDR1 as LNHDA and CDR2 as SQIVND (reference sequence). CDR3 in amino acids: CASSDWDRGAYEQYF. In DNA form, the CDR3 reads TGTGCCAGTAGTGATTGGGACAGGGGTGCGTACGAGCAGTACTTC.

DNA of the CDR3: TGCAGCGTTGACTGGGGGAGGGAAAAACTGTTTTTT. Its protein is CSVDWGREKLFF. V usage is TRBV29-1 and J usage is TRBJ1-4; a possible D gene is TRBD1 (5 bases). The V gene's germline CDR1 is SQVTM and CDR2 ANQGSEA. The V end lost 3 bases, the J end lost 8 bases, and 10 bases lay between the germline ends. CDR3 length equals 12 residues. Based on the CDR3 plus reference TRBV29-1 and TRBJ1-4, the full variable domain is SAVISQKPSRDICQRGTSLTIQCQVDSQVTMMFWYRQQPGQSLTLIATANQGSEATYESGFVIDKFPISRPNLTFSTLTVSNMSPEDSSIYLCSVDWGREKLFFGSGTQLSVL.

This chain connects TRBV7-2 to TRBJ2-1, with 9 positions matching TRBD2. CDR1 is SGHTA, CDR2 FQGNSA, per germline. The CDR3 sequence is 16 residues long. J gave up 1 base and V 3 bases, and 4 bases lay outside the gene matches. In nucleotides, the CDR3 is TGTGCCAGCAGCTTGGCTAGCGGGGCGTCCTACAATGAGCAGTTCTTC. This gives the protein CASSLASGASYNEQFF. The entire variable domain, with the rest obtained from reference TRBV7-2 and TRBJ2-1, is as follows: GAGVSQSPSNKVTEKGKDVELRCDPISGHTALYWYRQSLGQGLEFLIYFQGNSAPDKSGLPSDRFSAERTGGSVSTLTIQRTQQEDSAVYLCASSLASGASYNEQFFGPGTRLTVL.

The V call is TRBV19, the J call TRBJ2-1; 8 bases fit TRBD1. The CDR3 totals 14 residues. The ends lost 3 bases at V and 4 bases at J; junction bases unmatched: 2. Germline-derived CDR1 and CDR2 are LNHDA and SQIVND (reference sequence). CDR3 residues: CASSMDRVYNEQFF. The CDR3 DNA sequence: TGTGCCAGTAGTATGGACAGGGTATACAATGAGCAGTTCTTC. Full variable domain (rest looked up from reference TRBV19 and TRBJ2-1): DGGITQSPKYLFRKEGQNVTLSCEQNLNHDAMYWYRQDPGQGLRLIYYSQIVNDFQKGDIAEGYSVSREKKESFPLTVTSAQKNPTAFYLCASSMDRVYNEQFFGPGTRLTVL.

The chain carries TRBV19 and TRBJ2-6, with D perhaps TRBD2 (5 bases). With 5 bases removed from V and 0 bases from J, the gap between germline ends came to 17 bases. The CDR3 sequence is 18 residues long. Germline V lookup: CDR1 LNHDA, CDR2 SQIVND (reference sequence). CDR3 DNA sequence: TGTGCCAGTAGTTCCCCTCGGGGAGTCAGCTCTGGGGCCAACGTCCTGACTTTC. Translating it yields CASSSPRGVSSGANVLTF.